This TCR beta chain was documented in a study of T cells in Graves' hyperthyroidism and ophthalmopathy. This clonotype was recorded many times. CDR1 is MDHEN, CDR2 SYDVKM, per germline. The CDR3 covers 13 residues. V was shortened by 8 bases and J by 1 base, with 11 bases between the two germline ends. The source material, RNA transcripts, was used to amplify TCR beta CDR3 regions. Primed by the HTBI set, a first-round RT-PCR was run on the TCR CDR3. TCRdb passed the multiplex PCR reads through MiXCR, listing each CDR3 protein once. The data hold about 560,000 distinct CDR3 sequences, with less than 20% observed a single time.

The source material was blood. The V gene is TRBV28, the J gene TRBJ1-1, with D perhaps TRBD1 (5 bases). The clonotype originates from a woman between 25 and 40 years old with Graves' hyperthyroidism. The CDR3 spells CASAWTSNTEAFF. DNA of the CDR3: TGTGCCAGCGCTTGGACATCGAACACTGAAGCTTTCTTT.